The 18 T cell receptor beta chains given below trace back to one sample, sequenced in a study of shared T cell receptors in the human thymus. The data were produced by immunoSEQ multiplex PCR, yet TCRdb's version contains in-frame clones alone and is incomplete. The sample includes 540,000 or so clones, around 78% of them seen just once. These data were also reused for a study on human thymus T cells.

The sequencing input was thymocytes. These receptors came from a boy in the first two years of life with a congenital heart defect.

The count of this clone is one. In DNA, the CDR3 is TGCGCCAGCAGCTCCGGGACAGGAGGCTACAATGAGCAGTTCTTC. As protein: CASSSGTGGYNEQFF. V gene TRBV5-1 combines with J gene TRBJ2-1; 8 positions match TRBD1. The CDR3 has 15 amino acids. V shed 3 bases and J 3 bases; nucleotides not matched to a gene: 5. Germline V gene data show CDR1 as SGHRS and CDR2 as YFSETQ.

The chain is built from TRBV7-2 and TRBJ2-7, with D possibly TRBD2 on 5 matching bases. V shed 0 bases and J shed 2 bases, with 11 bases lying between them. The CDR3 sequence is 15 residues long. CDR1 and CDR2 from the germline V gene are SGHTA and FQGNSA. This CDR3 is CASSLAVSGPYEQYF. CDR3 nucleotide sequence: TGTGCCAGCAGCTTAGCGGTCAGCGGCCCCTACGAGCAGTACTTC.

The chain has TRBV30 and TRBJ1-1; TRBD1 matches 9 bases. This CDR3 is built from 15 residues. Germline V CDR1 and CDR2: GTSNPN, SVGIG (reference sequence). With 4 bases clipped from V and 5 bases from J, the junction kept 11 bases outside the gene matches. The CDR3 bases are TGTGCCTGGATCAGGCACAGGGGGCGAGATACTGAAGCTTTCTTT. It yields the protein CAWIRHRGRDTEAFF.

V usage is TRBV5-6 and J usage is TRBJ2-7; 9 bases align to TRBD2. This CDR3 comprises 17 residues. CDR1 and CDR2 (germline): SGHDT, YYEEEE. V was pared by 2 bases and J by 1 base, with 10 bases of the junction left unmatched. The CDR3 here is CASSFYHGLAGSYEQYF. The DNA of the CDR3 is TGTGCCAGCAGCTTCTATCATGGGCTAGCGGGATCCTACGAGCAGTACTTC.

Only one count was recorded for this clone. J is TRBJ2-3 and V is TRBV9, with TRBD2 matching 13 bases. V trimming: 0 bases; J trimming: 0 bases; junction bases outside the gene matches: 7. CDR3 length equals 19 residues. Germline loops: CDR1 SGDLS, CDR2 YYNGEE. The CDR3 loop is CASSVGRTSGSPSTDTQYF. CDR3 nucleotide sequence: TGTGCCAGCAGCGTAGGCCGGACTAGCGGGAGCCCTAGCACAGATACGCAGTATTTT. The full variable domain, with the rest looked up from reference TRBV9 and TRBJ2-3, is DSGVTQTPKHLITATGQRVTLRCSPRSGDLSVYWYQQSLDQGLQFLIQYYNGEERAKGNILERFSAQQFPDLHSELNLSSLELGDSALYFCASSVGRTSGSPSTDTQYFGPGTRLTVL.

This clone was counted a few times. CDR3 DNA: TGTGCCAGCAGCTTAGAGCAGGGTCTAGCGGGAAGCGGTGAGCAGTTCTTC. Encoded protein: CASSLEQGLAGSGEQFF. The chain links TRBV11-2 to TRBJ2-1; 9 nucleotides align to TRBD2. The CDR3 totals 17 residues. CDR1 and CDR2 from the germline V gene are SGHAT and FQNNGV. The trim removed 0 bases at V and 9 bases at J, leaving 12 bases unmatched.

This clone turned up a few times. The chain carries TRBV4-2 and TRBJ2-1; 8 nucleotides line up with TRBD2. CDR1 LGHNA and CDR2 YNFKEQ come from the germline V gene. The CDR3 has 16 amino acids. The trim removed 4 bases at V and 1 base at J, leaving 6 bases unmatched. CDR3 region: CASSRVGLASYNEQFF. CDR3 DNA sequence: TGTGCCAGCAGCCGCGTTGGACTAGCATCCTACAATGAGCAGTTCTTC.

This chain uses TRBV29-1 with TRBJ2-5; 11 bases map to TRBD2. CDR1 is SQVTM, CDR2 ANQGSEA, per germline. CDR3 size: 12 residues. The V gene end was trimmed by 7 bases and the J gene end by 9 bases; junction bases not matched to a gene: 7. In DNA, the CDR3 is TGCAGCGCCGGGACTAGCGGAGCCCCCCAGTACTTC. The encoded protein is CSAGTSGAPQYF.

The V and J genes are TRBV29-1 and TRBJ2-7; D may be TRBD1 (6 bases). This CDR3 is built from 13 residues. Trimming stripped 7 bases from V and 1 base from J, with 14 bases between. Looked up from germline, CDR1 is SQVTM and CDR2 is ANQGSEA. CDR3 coding DNA: TGCAGCGGGGGCGGACAGTTGTCCTACGAGCAGTACTTC. Residues: CSGGGQLSYEQYF.

V and J are TRBV27 and TRBJ2-1; TRBD1 matches 8 bases. This CDR3 comprises 15 residues. Losses at the gene ends were 3 bases for V and 2 bases for J; bases not matched to a gene: 3. Germline V gene sequence: CDR1 MNHEY, CDR2 SMNVEV (reference sequence). CDR3 sequence: CASSFLDRAYNEQFF. In DNA, the CDR3 is TGTGCCAGCAGTTTTTTGGACAGGGCCTACAATGAGCAGTTCTTC.

The rearrangement links TRBV4-1 to TRBJ2-3; possibly TRBD2 for D (6 bases). The CDR3 loop spans 17 amino acids. Looked up from germline, CDR1 is MGHRA and CDR2 is YSYEKL. V was shortened by 4 bases and J by 2 bases, with 19 bases between the two germline ends. CDR3 sequence: CASSPGAPGLPTDTQYF. For the CDR3, the DNA is TGCGCCAGCAGCCCAGGTGCCCCGGGACTTCCCACAGATACGCAGTATTTT.

This clone was counted a few times. V and J are TRBV14 and TRBJ2-7, with a weak D call TRBD1 (5 bases). Trimming removed 8 bases from V and 3 bases from J, with 8 bases in between. Germline CDR1 is SGHDN and CDR2 is FVKESK. The CDR3 extends over 11 amino acids. The CDR3 DNA is TGTGCCAGCGGGGCCGACTACGAGCAGTACTTC. Translation: CASGADYEQYF.

This clone occurred once. The chain is built from TRBV10-3 and TRBJ2-7; D possibly corresponds to TRBD2 (5 bases). This CDR3 spans 15 amino acids. The V gene's germline CDR1 is ENHRY and CDR2 SYGVKD. The V end was cut by 1 base, the J end by 4 bases, with 14 bases between. The CDR3 sequence: CAISEYGEIEYEQYF. DNA for the CDR3: TGTGCCATCAGTGAGTACGGGGAAATTGAGTACGAGCAGTACTTC.

The chain joins TRBV19 to TRBJ2-2; the match to TRBD2 covers 9 bases. V was pared by 5 bases and J by 7 bases, with 14 bases of the junction left unmatched. Per the germline V gene, CDR1 is LNHDA and CDR2 is SQIVND (reference sequence). This CDR3 is 17 amino acids long. CDR3 DNA sequence: TGTGCCAGTAGTCCCTCATTAGCGGGAGAATTCCACGGGGAGCTGTTTTTT. Translation: CASSPSLAGEFHGELFF.

The V gene is TRBV28, the J gene TRBJ2-5; D gene unclear. The CDR3 runs to 14 residues. Trimming removed 8 bases from V and 4 bases from J, with 17 bases in between. Germline loops: CDR1 MDHEN, CDR2 SYDVKM. CDR3 bases: TGTGCCAGCCCCTTTGGCAGAACGGGAGAGACCCAGTACTTC. Encoded protein: CASPFGRTGETQYF.

This clone has only a few counts. The J gene is TRBJ1-2, the V gene TRBV30, with a weak D call TRBD1 (6 bases). From germline, CDR1 is GTSNPN and CDR2 SVGIG (reference sequence). The V gene lost 0 bases and the J gene lost 5 bases, with 16 bases spanning the gap. The CDR3 is 15 amino acids. The CDR3 DNA is TGTGCCTGGAGTGTACGAACAGGGCCTAGGTATGGCTACACCTTC. It yields the protein CAWSVRTGPRYGYTF.

This chain joins TRBV4-3 and TRBJ2-1, with 9 bases that match TRBD2. Germline V gives CDR1 LGHNA, CDR2 YSLEER. This CDR3 region has 20 residues. J lost 3 bases, V lost 4 bases, and 19 bases had no gene match. CDR3 region: CASSPRGNRLLAGLYNEQFF. DNA for the CDR3: TGCGCCAGCAGCCCTAGGGGAAACAGGCTACTAGCGGGCCTCTACAATGAGCAGTTCTTC.

J is TRBJ2-7 and V is TRBV11-2; possibly TRBD1 for D (6 bases). V was pared by 5 bases and J by 3 bases, with 29 bases between. Germline V gene data show CDR1 as SGHAT and CDR2 as FQNNGV. This CDR3 has 19 amino acids. In DNA, the CDR3 is TGTGCCAGCAGCCCCAGTCATCGCTTCCCCGGGACACTCCTCTACGAGCAGTACTTC. Amino acids: CASSPSHRFPGTLLYEQYF. The full variable domain, rest sourced from reference TRBV11-2 and TRBJ2-7, is EAGVAQSPRYKIIEKRQSVAFWCNPISGHATLYWYQQILGQGPKLLIQFQNNGVVDDSQLPKDRFSAERLKGVDSTLKIQPAKLEDSAVYLCASSPSHRFPGTLLYEQYFGPGTRLTVT.